The 4 T cell receptor beta chains reported below all come from one sample, sequenced in a study of T cell repertoires in cytomegalovirus infection. TCRdb passed the reads through MiXCR, listing each CDR3 protein once. Of about 160,000 distinct CDR3 sequences listed, about 22% were seen once; the top ten hold around a quarter. Their antigen targets remain unknown. Here the sequenced sample was CD8+ T cells from cultured PBMCs, taken from culture after CMV antigen stimulation. These receptors were collected from a human donor in good health (CMV status not recorded). Some clones in this sample may be carry-over from other donors' samples.

The chain uses TRBV6-2 or TRBV6-3 and TRBJ1-1, with 11 nucleotides matching TRBD1. Germline-derived CDR1 and CDR2 are MNHEY and SVGEGT. V was pared by 11 bases and J by 4 bases, with 6 bases of the junction left unmatched. The CDR3 extends over 13 amino acids. CDR3 protein: CAARDRGITEAFF. CDR3 sequence (DNA): TGTGCCGCGCGGGACAGGGGGATCACTGAAGCTTTCTTT.

This clonotype appeared a few times. The rearrangement links TRBV29-1 to TRBJ2-1; unclear D gene. The CDR3 length is 13 residues. V gave up 3 bases and J gave up 5 bases, with 11 bases separating them. Germline CDR1 reads SQVTM; CDR2 reads ANQGSEA. This chain's CDR3 is CSVEDSRDNEQFF. As DNA, the CDR3 is TGCAGCGTTGAGGATAGTAGGGACAATGAGCAGTTCTTC.

This chain joins TRBV7-9 and TRBJ2-7; D perhaps matches TRBD1 (5 bases). Trimming removed 5 bases at V and 0 bases at J, with 20 bases between. Germline lookup yields CDR1 SEHNR and CDR2 FQNEAQ (reference sequence). The CDR3 has 17 amino acids. The CDR3 DNA reads TGTGCCAGCAGCGACGAAATGACAGTGCCAAGCTCCTACGAGCAGTACTTC. Translating gives CASSDEMTVPSSYEQYF.

The chain joins TRBV4-2 to TRBJ2-7, with TRBD1 matching 9 bases. J lost 5 bases, V lost 0 bases, and 11 bases had no gene match. The CDR3 extends over 17 amino acids. From germline, CDR1 is LGHNA and CDR2 YNFKEQ. The CDR3 loop is CASSQDMENRGLHEQYF. The CDR3 DNA reads TGTGCCAGCAGCCAAGACATGGAGAACAGGGGGCTTCACGAGCAGTACTTC.